This T cell receptor beta chain originates from a study of tumor-infiltrating lymphocytes in primary liver carcinoma. For the study at large: Staging of the tumors gave T1-T3 N0M0, with widths of roughly 4.2 to 10 cm.

Trimming removed 2 bases from V and 5 bases from J; junction bases left unmatched: 5. Germline V CDR1 and CDR2: SGHRS, YFSETQ. The CDR3 is 14 amino acids. The investigators made TCR beta cDNA from approximately 500 ng total RNA, using a constant-region primer. Three nested multiplex PCR rounds of slightly modified ARM-PCR generated TCR beta libraries. A C-beta reverse primer and TRBV1-TRBV30 forward primers served in each of the first two PCR rounds, at about 10 cycles apiece. TCRdb re-analysed the multiplex PCR reads in MiXCR, keeping a single row per CDR3 protein. Of about 130,000 distinct CDR3 sequences in the sample, 64% were seen once. Starting material for RNA and DNA co-extraction consisted of roughly 18-34 mg of unsorted bulk tissue. Samples were taken from five separate regions (per tumor). In this sample, this clonotype turned up many times. What it binds is unknown. Regarding the study as a whole: When set against blood, tumors had a significantly higher top-250-clone fraction (p = 0.039).

Sequences were obtained from liver tumor tissue from sampling region 3. Specified subset: tumor region T3, left-lateral pole. The rearrangement links TRBV5-1 to TRBJ2-7; the match to TRBD2 covers 9 bases. The receptor was derived from a woman aged 60-75 years with primary liver carcinoma and hepatitis B virus infection. The CDR3 bases are TGCGCCAGCAGCTTTAGCGGGAGTAGGAACGAGCAGTACTTC. It translates to CASSFSGSRNEQYF.